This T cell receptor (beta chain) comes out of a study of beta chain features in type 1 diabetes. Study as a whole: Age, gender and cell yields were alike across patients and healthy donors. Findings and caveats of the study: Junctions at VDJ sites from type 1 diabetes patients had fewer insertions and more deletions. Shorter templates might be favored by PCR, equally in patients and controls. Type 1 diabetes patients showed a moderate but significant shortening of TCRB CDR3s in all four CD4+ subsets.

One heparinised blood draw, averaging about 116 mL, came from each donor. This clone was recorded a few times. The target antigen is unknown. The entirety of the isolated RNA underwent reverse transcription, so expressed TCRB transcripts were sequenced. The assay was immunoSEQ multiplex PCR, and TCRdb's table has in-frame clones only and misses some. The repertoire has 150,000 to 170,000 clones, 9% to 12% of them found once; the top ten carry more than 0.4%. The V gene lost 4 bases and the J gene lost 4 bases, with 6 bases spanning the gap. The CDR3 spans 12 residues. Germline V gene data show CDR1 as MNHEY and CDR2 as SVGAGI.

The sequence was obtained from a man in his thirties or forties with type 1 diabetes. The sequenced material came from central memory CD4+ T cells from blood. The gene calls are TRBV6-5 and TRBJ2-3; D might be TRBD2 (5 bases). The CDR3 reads CASSSGADTQYF. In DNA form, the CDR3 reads TGTGCCAGCAGTTCCGGGGCAGATACGCAGTATTTT.